The 27 T cell receptor beta chains below come from one sample, sequenced in a study of cytomegalovirus exposure and HLA in healthy donors. The PCR employed 60 Vbeta primers together with 13 Jbeta primers. Assay: immunoSEQ multiplex PCR; the TCRdb copy retains only in-frame clones and omits some. The repertoire includes 150,000 to 200,000 clones, 77% of them detected once, and approximately 1.3% sits in the top ten. Sequencing was carried out using PBMCs. These receptor sequences come from a man aged 18 to 30 in good health and CMV-seronegative.

This chain connects TRBV2 to TRBJ1-2; no definite D call. The CDR3 totals 12 residues. V lost 5 bases to trimming and J lost 3 bases, with 7 bases between them. Germline loops: CDR1 SNHLY, CDR2 FYNNEI. Here the CDR3 DNA reads TGTGCCAGCAGTTCGTTATACTATGGCTACACCTTC. Residues: CASSSLYYGYTF.

This clone showed up just a few times. V gene TRBV19 combines with J gene TRBJ1-1; tentative D call: TRBD1 (6 bases). Trimming cost V 2 bases and J 7 bases, with 17 bases left between them. Germline V gene lookup returns CDR1 LNHDA and CDR2 SQIVND (reference sequence). CDR3 size: 15 residues. The chain's CDR3 is CASSITGYAPREAFF. In DNA, the CDR3 is TGTGCCAGTAGTATAACAGGGTATGCACCTCGTGAAGCTTTCTTT.

The CDR3 is CASRGSGEVNEQFF. CDR3 bases: TGTGCCAGCAGAGGGAGCGGGGAGGTCAATGAGCAGTTCTTC. The chain has TRBV6-5 and TRBJ2-1, with TRBD2 matching over 7 bases. The CDR3 length is 14 residues. The J segment lost 6 bases and the V segment lost 6 bases, leaving 8 bases of the junction unmatched. Germline V gene data show CDR1 as MNHEY and CDR2 as SVGAGI.

This chain connects TRBV5-8 to TRBJ1-5; D possibly corresponds to TRBD1 (6 bases). With 2 bases removed from V and 5 bases from J, the gap between germline ends came to 17 bases. The germline V gene encodes CDR1 SGHTS and CDR2 YDEGEE. There are 16 residues in the CDR3. The chain's CDR3 is CASSFGGTGTYQPQHF. The CDR3 DNA sequence: TGTGCCAGCAGCTTTGGGGGCACAGGCACCTATCAGCCCCAGCATTTT.

The chain links TRBV19 to TRBJ1-1, with D perhaps matching TRBD1 (6 bases). The V gene's germline CDR1 is LNHDA and CDR2 SQIVND (reference sequence). This CDR3 is 13 amino acids long. Deletions cut 5 bases from V and 4 bases from J, with 11 bases between. The CDR3 region is CASSLTGSTEAFF. The CDR3 DNA reads as TGTGCCAGTAGTCTAACAGGGTCCACTGAAGCTTTCTTT.

The gene calls are TRBV4-1 and TRBJ2-7; 7 nucleotides match TRBD1. The length of the CDR3 is 13 residues. The germline V gene encodes CDR1 MGHRA and CDR2 YSYEKL. With 2 bases clipped from V and 4 bases from J, the junction kept 2 bases outside the gene matches. CDR3: CASSQQQGYEQYF. CDR3 sequence (DNA): TGCGCCAGCAGCCAACAACAGGGGTACGAGCAGTACTTC.

J is TRBJ2-1 and V is TRBV9; 11 bases are shared with TRBD2. The CDR3 spans 15 residues. Germline CDR1 is SGDLS and CDR2 is YYNGEE. V shed 4 bases and J 6 bases; nucleotides not matched to a gene: 6. CDR3 DNA sequence: TGTGCCAGCAGCACAACTAGCGGGAGTGTCAATGAGCAGTTCTTC. It translates to CASSTTSGSVNEQFF.

The V gene is TRBV7-9, the J gene TRBJ2-7; D possibly corresponds to TRBD1 (5 bases). The CDR3 sequence is 12 residues long. CDR1 SEHNR and CDR2 FQNEAQ come from the germline V gene (reference sequence). V dropped 8 bases and J dropped 2 bases, with 10 bases sitting between them. The CDR3 loop reads CASSIQAYEQYF. CDR3 bases: TGTGCCAGCTCGATACAGGCCTACGAGCAGTACTTC. The variable domain in full, with the rest retrieved from reference TRBV7-9 and TRBJ2-7, is DTGVSQNPRHKITKRGQNVTFRCDPISEHNRLYWYRQTLGQGPEFLTYFQNEAQLEKSRLLSDRFSAERPKGSFSTLEIQRTEQGDSAMYLCASSIQAYEQYFGPGTRLTVT.

This clone was detected once. Germline and junction disagree at one end, which may indicate a read error. The genes are TRBV5-4 and TRBJ2-7; 8 positions match TRBD1. Germline V gene sequence: CDR1 SGHNT, CDR2 YYREEE (reference sequence). CDR3 length equals 14 residues. The CDR3 loop reads CDSSEQGAGYEQYF. CDR3 coding DNA: TGTGACAGCAGTGAGCAGGGGGCTGGCTACGAGCAGTACTTC.

The chain is built from TRBV11-3 and TRBJ1-1, with a possible D match to TRBD1 (5 bases). Trimming removed 1 base at V and 5 bases at J, with 11 bases between. In germline, CDR1 is SGHNT, CDR2 YENEEA. This CDR3 spans 14 amino acids. CDR3 sequence (DNA): TGTGCCAGCAGCTTAGGGGACTTGGGGACTGAAGCTTTCTTT. Its translation is CASSLGDLGTEAFF.

This clone was observed once. V gene TRBV30 combines with J gene TRBJ1-2; D gene unclear. CDR3 size: 13 residues. The V gene lost 3 bases and the J gene lost 7 bases, with 15 bases spanning the gap. Germline V gives CDR1 GTSNPN, CDR2 SVGIG (reference sequence). The CDR3 region is CAWRWLEGSGYTF. The CDR3 coding sequence is TGTGCCTGGAGGTGGTTGGAGGGTTCTGGCTACACCTTC.

The rearrangement uses TRBV12-5 and TRBJ2-5, with 8 nucleotides matching TRBD2. Germline CDR1 is LGHNT and CDR2 is FRNRAP. This CDR3 region has 16 residues. V was clipped by 1 base and J by 4 bases; unmatched bases: 8. This chain's CDR3 is CASGLGEGLAGETQYF. CDR3 in DNA: TGTGCTAGTGGTTTGGGAGAAGGGCTAGCGGGAGAGACCCAGTACTTC.

The chain uses TRBV19 and TRBJ2-7; tentative D call: TRBD2 (6 bases). Trimming removed 4 bases at V and 0 bases at J, with 10 bases between. The CDR3 has 14 residues. From germline, CDR1 is LNHDA and CDR2 SQIVND (reference sequence). CDR3 protein: CASSTSGSSYEQYF. CDR3 sequence (DNA): TGTGCCAGTAGTACATCCGGGAGCTCCTACGAGCAGTACTTC.

This clone showed up just once. In DNA form, the CDR3 reads TGTGCCAGCAGTCCCAGGATTTATAATTCACCCCTCCACTTT. Translated: CASSPRIYNSPLHF. The J gene is TRBJ1-6, the V gene TRBV6-5; no clear D gene. This CDR3 has 14 amino acids. From germline, CDR1 is MNHEY and CDR2 SVGAGI. V lost 5 bases to trimming and J lost 4 bases, with 9 bases between them.

This chain links TRBV27 with TRBJ1-1; 10 bases map to TRBD1. V was clipped by 5 bases and J by 4 bases; unmatched bases: 4. The CDR3 is made up of 14 amino acids. Germline V lookup: CDR1 MNHEY, CDR2 SMNVEV (reference sequence). CDR3 sequence: CASSVGQGTTEAFF. The CDR3, as DNA: TGTGCCAGCAGTGTGGGACAGGGGACCACTGAAGCTTTCTTT.

The chain combines TRBV7-2 with TRBJ2-6; no definite D call. The CDR3 contains 15 residues. V lost 2 bases, J lost 1 base, and 6 bases lay in between. The germline V gene has CDR1 SGHTA and CDR2 FQGNSA. The CDR3 is CASSLKRSGANVLTF. CDR3 nucleotide sequence: TGTGCCAGCAGCTTAAAGAGGTCTGGGGCCAACGTCCTGACTTTC. The whole variable domain, remainder taken from reference TRBV7-2 and TRBJ2-6, is GAGVSQSPSNKVTEKGKDVELRCDPISGHTALYWYRQSLGQGLEFLIYFQGNSAPDKSGLPSDRFSAERTGGSVSTLTIQRTQQEDSAVYLCASSLKRSGANVLTFGAGSRLTVL.

The CDR3 reads CASSPERTDTQYF. CDR3 nucleotides: TGTGCCAGCAGCCCGGAGAGGACAGATACGCAGTATTTT. The V call is TRBV5-6, the J call TRBJ2-3; the D is unclear. The V end was cut by 4 bases, the J end by 3 bases, with 9 bases between. Germline V lookup: CDR1 SGHDT, CDR2 YYEEEE. This CDR3 is 13 amino acids long.

This clone was seen a few times. The V and J genes are TRBV2 and TRBJ1-1; D is uncertain. Between the trimmed V and J ends, which lost 5 bases and 0 bases, there was a span of 10 bases. Germline-derived CDR1 and CDR2 are SNHLY and FYNNEI. This CDR3 has 14 amino acids. The CDR3 DNA reads TGTGCCAGCAGTTTGAGCCCCTTGAACACTGAAGCTTTCTTT. Protein product: CASSLSPLNTEAFF.

The chain has TRBV29-1 and TRBJ2-7; maybe TRBD1 (6 bases). The V and J ends lost 7 bases and 1 base respectively, with 11 bases between them. This CDR3 has 12 amino acids. In germline, CDR1 is SQVTM, CDR2 ANQGSEA. The CDR3 loop reads CSAEDRSYEQYF. CDR3 bases: TGCAGCGCCGAGGACAGATCCTACGAGCAGTACTTC.

V and J are TRBV5-1 and TRBJ1-2; 8 nucleotides align to TRBD1. Germline CDR1 and CDR2: SGHRS and YFSETQ. V gave up 0 bases and J gave up 6 bases; unmatched junction bases: 7. The CDR3 has 15 residues. Here the CDR3 reads CASSLVAGGNDGYTF. As DNA, the CDR3 is TGCGCCAGCAGCTTGGTGGCAGGGGGCAACGATGGCTACACCTTC.

This chain joins TRBV30 and TRBJ1-1; no definite D call. This CDR3 region has 13 residues. CDR1 and CDR2 from the germline V gene are GTSNPN and SVGIG (reference sequence). Trimming cost V 2 bases and J 1 base, with 8 bases left between them. CDR3 DNA: TGTGCCTGGAGTAGGCAGGAGAACACTGAAGCTTTCTTT. Amino acid sequence: CAWSRQENTEAFF.

The J gene is TRBJ2-5, the V gene TRBV29-1; D ambiguous. The CDR3 length is 13 residues. Trimming removed 4 bases from V and 4 bases from J, with 13 bases in between. Germline V gives CDR1 SQVTM, CDR2 ANQGSEA. The CDR3: CSVVWSSGETQYF. The CDR3 DNA sequence: TGCAGCGTTGTATGGTCGTCGGGAGAGACCCAGTACTTC.

CDR3 amino acids: CASSIVTGGETQYF. The CDR3 DNA reads as TGTGCCAGCAGCATAGTTACAGGGGGAGAGACCCAGTACTTC. The chain links TRBV6-1 to TRBJ2-5; TRBD1 agrees at 8 bases. J was trimmed by 4 bases and V by 6 bases; bases with no gene match: 7. Germline CDR1 reads MNHNS; CDR2 reads SASEGT. This CDR3 comprises 14 residues.

The chain recombines TRBV12-5 with TRBJ2-3, with a possible D match to TRBD2 (6 bases). The CDR3 consists of 14 residues. CDR1 is LGHNT, CDR2 FRNRAP, per germline. V lost 5 bases and J lost 2, with 11 bases in between. The CDR3 loop is CASGRDSHTDTQYF. CDR3 nucleotide sequence: TGTGCTAGTGGTCGGGACTCACACACAGATACGCAGTATTTT.

In its sample, this clone was seen a few times. V and J are TRBV5-8 and TRBJ2-7; D is ambiguous. Germline values: CDR1 SGHTS, CDR2 YDEGEE. The ends were cut back, 0 bases at V and 4 bases at J, with 2 bases in the middle. There are 11 residues in the CDR3. CDR3 sequence reads: CASSLAYEQYF. The DNA for the CDR3 is TGTGCCAGCAGCTTGGCGTACGAGCAGTACTTC. Supplemented by reference TRBV5-8 and TRBJ2-7, the full variable domain reads EAGVTQSPTHLIKTRGQQATLRCSPISGHTSVYWYQQALGLGLQFLLWYDEGEERNRGNFPPRFSGRQFPNYSSELNVNALELEDSALYLCASSLAYEQYFGPGTRLTVT.

The V and J genes are TRBV4-1 and TRBJ1-4; no clear D. There are 14 residues in the CDR3. V dropped 0 bases and J dropped 13 bases, with 15 bases sitting between them. Germline V gene sequence: CDR1 MGHRA, CDR2 YSYEKL. The CDR3 loop reads CASSQDLGGRGLFF. As DNA, the CDR3 is TGCGCCAGCAGCCAAGATCTGGGAGGTCGTGGACTGTTTTTT.

V usage is TRBV5-5 and J usage is TRBJ2-2; D not resolved. V gave up 1 base and J gave up 6 bases, with 13 bases separating them. Germline V gene data show CDR1 as SGHKS and CDR2 as YYEKEE (reference sequence). This CDR3 has 15 amino acids. CDR3 region: CASSLPRQPPGELFF. In nucleotides, the CDR3 is TGTGCCAGCAGCTTGCCGCGGCAGCCCCCCGGGGAGCTGTTTTTT.